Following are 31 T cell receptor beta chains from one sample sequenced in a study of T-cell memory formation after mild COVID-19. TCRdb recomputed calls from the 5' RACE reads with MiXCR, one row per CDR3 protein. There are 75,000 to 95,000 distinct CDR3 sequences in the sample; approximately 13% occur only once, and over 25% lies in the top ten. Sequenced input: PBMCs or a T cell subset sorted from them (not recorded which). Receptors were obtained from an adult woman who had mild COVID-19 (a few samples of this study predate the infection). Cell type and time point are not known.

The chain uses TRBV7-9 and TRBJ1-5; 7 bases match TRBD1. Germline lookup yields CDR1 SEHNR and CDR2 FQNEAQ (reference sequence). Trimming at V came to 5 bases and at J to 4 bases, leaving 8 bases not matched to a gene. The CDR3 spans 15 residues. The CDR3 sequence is CASSRGQEGNQPQHF. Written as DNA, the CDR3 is TGTGCCAGCAGCCGAGGACAGGAGGGAAATCAGCCCCAGCATTTT.

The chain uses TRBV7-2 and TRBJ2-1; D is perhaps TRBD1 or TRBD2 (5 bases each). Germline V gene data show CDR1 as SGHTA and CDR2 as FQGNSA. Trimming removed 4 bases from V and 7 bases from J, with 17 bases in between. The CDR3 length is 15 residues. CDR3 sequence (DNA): TGTGCCAGCAGCTCGGGGCAGACGACGGCGAATGAGCAGTTCTTC. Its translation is CASSSGQTTANEQFF.

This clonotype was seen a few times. CDR3 loop: CASSPRRAYEQYF. The CDR3 DNA follows: TGTGCCAGCAGCCCGCGTCGGGCCTACGAGCAGTACTTC. V is TRBV7-8 and J is TRBJ2-7; no firm D call. The CDR3 runs 13 residues. Germline CDR1 reads SGHVS; CDR2 reads FQNEAQ. V was trimmed by 5 bases and J by 2 bases, leaving 10 bases between them.

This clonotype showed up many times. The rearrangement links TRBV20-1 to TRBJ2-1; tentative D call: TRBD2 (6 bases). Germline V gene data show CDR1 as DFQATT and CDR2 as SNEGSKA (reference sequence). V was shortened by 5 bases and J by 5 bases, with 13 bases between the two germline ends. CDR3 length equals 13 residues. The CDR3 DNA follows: TGCAGTGCTCCTCAGCGGGCCCACAATGAGCAGTTCTTC. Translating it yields CSAPQRAHNEQFF.

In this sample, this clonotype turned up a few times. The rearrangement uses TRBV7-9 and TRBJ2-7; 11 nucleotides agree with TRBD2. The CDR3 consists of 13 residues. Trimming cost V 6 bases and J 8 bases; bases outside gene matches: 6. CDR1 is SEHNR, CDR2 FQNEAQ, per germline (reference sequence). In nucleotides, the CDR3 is TGTGCCAGCAGACTAGCGGGAGATCGGAAGCAGTACTTC. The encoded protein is CASRLAGDRKQYF. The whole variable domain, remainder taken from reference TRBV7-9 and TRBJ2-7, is DTGVSQNPRHKITKRGQNVTFRCDPISEHNRLYWYRQTLGQGPEFLTYFQNEAQLEKSRLLSDRFSAERPKGSFSTLEIQRTEQGDSAMYLCASRLAGDRKQYFGPGTRLTVT.

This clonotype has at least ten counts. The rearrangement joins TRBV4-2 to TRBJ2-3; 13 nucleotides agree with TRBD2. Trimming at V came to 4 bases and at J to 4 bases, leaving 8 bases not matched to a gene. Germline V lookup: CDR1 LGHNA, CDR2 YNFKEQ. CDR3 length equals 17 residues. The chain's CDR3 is CASSPTSGGAGADTQYF. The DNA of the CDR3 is TGTGCCAGCAGCCCCACTAGCGGGGGGGCGGGGGCAGATACGCAGTATTTT.

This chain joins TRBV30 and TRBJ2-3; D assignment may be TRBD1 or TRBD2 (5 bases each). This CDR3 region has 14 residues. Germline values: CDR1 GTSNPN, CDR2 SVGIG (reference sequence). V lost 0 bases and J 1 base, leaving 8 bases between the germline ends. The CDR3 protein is CAWSVLGGTDTQYF. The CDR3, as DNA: TGTGCCTGGAGTGTACTGGGGGGCACAGATACGCAGTATTTT.

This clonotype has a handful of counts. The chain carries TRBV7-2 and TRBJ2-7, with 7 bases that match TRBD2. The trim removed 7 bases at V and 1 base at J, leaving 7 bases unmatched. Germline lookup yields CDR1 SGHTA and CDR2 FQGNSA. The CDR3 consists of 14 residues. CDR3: CASNEAGLSYEQYF. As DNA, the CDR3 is TGTGCCAGCAACGAAGCGGGACTTTCCTACGAGCAGTACTTC.

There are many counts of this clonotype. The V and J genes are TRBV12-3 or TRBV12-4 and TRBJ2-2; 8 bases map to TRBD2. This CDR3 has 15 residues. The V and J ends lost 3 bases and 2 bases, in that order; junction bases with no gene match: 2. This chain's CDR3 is CASSFSGANTGELFF. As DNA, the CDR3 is TGTGCCAGCAGTTTTAGCGGGGCAAACACCGGGGAGCTGTTTTTT.

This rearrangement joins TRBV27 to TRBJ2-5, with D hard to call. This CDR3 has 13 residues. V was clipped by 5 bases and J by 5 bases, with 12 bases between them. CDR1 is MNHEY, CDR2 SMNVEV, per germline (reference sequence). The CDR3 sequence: CASSPLTPETQYF. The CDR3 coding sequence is TGTGCCAGCAGTCCCTTGACACCGGAGACCCAGTACTTC.

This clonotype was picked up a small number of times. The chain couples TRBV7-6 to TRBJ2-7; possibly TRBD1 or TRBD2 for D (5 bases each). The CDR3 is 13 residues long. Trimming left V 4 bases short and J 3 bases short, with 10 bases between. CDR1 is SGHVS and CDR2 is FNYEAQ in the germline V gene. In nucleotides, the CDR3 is TGTGCCAGCAGCTCCGGGACGGACTACGAGCAGTACTTC. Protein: CASSSGTDYEQYF.

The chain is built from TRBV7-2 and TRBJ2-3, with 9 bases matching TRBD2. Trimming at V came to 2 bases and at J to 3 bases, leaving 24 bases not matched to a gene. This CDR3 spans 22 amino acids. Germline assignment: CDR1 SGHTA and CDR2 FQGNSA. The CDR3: CASSLTPFSGGVPELQTDTQYF. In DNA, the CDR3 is TGTGCCAGCAGCTTAACCCCCTTTAGCGGGGGTGTTCCCGAACTTCAGACAGATACGCAGTATTTT.

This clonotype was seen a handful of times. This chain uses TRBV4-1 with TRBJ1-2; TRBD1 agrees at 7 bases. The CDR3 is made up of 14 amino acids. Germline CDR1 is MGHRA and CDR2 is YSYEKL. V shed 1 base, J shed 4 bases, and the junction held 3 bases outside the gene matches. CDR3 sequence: CASSQAGQSYGYTF. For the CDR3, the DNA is TGCGCCAGCAGCCAAGCGGGACAGTCCTATGGCTACACCTTC.

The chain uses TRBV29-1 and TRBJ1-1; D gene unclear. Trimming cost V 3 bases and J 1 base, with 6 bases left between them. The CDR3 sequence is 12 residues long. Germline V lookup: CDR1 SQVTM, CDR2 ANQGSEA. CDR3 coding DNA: TGCAGCGTTGACGAGGGGAACACTGAAGCTTTCTTT. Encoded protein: CSVDEGNTEAFF.

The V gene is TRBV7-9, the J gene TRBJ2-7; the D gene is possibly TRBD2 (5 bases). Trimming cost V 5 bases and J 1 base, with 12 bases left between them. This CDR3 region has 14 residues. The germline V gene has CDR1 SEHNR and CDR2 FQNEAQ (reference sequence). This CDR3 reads CASSVVSGSYEQYF. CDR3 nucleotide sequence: TGTGCCAGCAGCGTAGTCAGCGGTTCCTACGAGCAGTACTTC.

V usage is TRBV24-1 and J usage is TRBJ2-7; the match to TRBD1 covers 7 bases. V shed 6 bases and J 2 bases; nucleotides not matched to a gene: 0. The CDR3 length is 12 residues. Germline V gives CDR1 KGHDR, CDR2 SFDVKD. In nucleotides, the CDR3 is TGTGCCACCAGTCAGGGGGCCTACGAGCAGTACTTC. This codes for CATSQGAYEQYF.

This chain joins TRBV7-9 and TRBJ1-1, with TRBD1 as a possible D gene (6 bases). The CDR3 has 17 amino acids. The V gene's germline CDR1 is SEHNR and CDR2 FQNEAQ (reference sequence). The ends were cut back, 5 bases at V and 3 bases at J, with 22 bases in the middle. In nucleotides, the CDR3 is TGTGCCAGCAGCCCAAGCCCTGGGGACAAGGGGGACACTGAAGCTTTCTTT. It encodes CASSPSPGDKGDTEAFF.

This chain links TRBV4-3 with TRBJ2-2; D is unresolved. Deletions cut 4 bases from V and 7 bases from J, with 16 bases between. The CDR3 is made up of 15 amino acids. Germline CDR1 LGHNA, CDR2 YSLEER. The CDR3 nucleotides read TGCGCCAGCAGCCCGAGCCGCGGAAAGGGCGGGGAGCTGTTTTTT. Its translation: CASSPSRGKGGELFF.

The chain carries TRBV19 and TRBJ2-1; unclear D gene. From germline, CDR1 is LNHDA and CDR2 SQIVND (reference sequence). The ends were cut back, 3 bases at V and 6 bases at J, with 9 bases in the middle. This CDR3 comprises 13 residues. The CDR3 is CASSISRINEQFF. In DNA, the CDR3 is TGTGCCAGTAGTATTTCGAGAATCAATGAGCAGTTCTTC.

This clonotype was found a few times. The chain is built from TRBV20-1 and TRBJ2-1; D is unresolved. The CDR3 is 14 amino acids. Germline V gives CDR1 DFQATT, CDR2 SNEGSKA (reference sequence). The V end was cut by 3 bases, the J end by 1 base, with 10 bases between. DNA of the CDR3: TGCAGTGCTAGTTCGCCTTTTTCCTACAATGAGCAGTTCTTC. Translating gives CSASSPFSYNEQFF.

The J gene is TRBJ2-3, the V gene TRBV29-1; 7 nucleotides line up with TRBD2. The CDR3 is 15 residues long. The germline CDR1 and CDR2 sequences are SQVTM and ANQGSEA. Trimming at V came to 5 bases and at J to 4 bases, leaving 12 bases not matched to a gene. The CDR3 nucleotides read TGCAGCGTTCTCCCACTAGCGCCTGGGTCAGATACGCAGTATTTT. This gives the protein CSVLPLAPGSDTQYF.

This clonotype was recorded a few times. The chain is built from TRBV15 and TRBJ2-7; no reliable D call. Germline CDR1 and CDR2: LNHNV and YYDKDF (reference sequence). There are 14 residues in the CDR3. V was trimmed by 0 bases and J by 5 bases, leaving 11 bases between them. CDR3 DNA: TGTGCCACCAGCAGAGATGGGCCAGTACACGAGCAGTACTTC. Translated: CATSRDGPVHEQYF.

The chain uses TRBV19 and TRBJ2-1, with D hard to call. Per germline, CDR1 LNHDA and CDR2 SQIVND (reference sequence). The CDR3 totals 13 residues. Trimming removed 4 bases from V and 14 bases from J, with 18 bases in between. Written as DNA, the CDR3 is TGTGCCAGTAGTACAACTTCGACCGCGTCGGAGTTCTTC. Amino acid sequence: CASSTTSTASEFF.

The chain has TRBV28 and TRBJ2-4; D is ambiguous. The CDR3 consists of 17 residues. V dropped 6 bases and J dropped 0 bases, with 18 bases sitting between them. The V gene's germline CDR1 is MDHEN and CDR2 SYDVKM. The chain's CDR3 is CASSRPREGSAKNIQYF. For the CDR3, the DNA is TGTGCCAGCAGCCGGCCAAGGGAAGGCTCAGCCAAAAACATTCAGTACTTC.

The CDR3 nucleotides are TGCGCCAGCAGCCAAGATCGGCAGGACGGACCGCTCACAGATACGCAGTATTTT. Its translation is CASSQDRQDGPLTDTQYF. The chain joins TRBV4-3 to TRBJ2-3; D is unclear. CDR1 is LGHNA and CDR2 is YSLEER in the germline V gene. The CDR3 contains 18 residues. V was trimmed by 0 bases and J by 2 bases, leaving 18 bases between them.

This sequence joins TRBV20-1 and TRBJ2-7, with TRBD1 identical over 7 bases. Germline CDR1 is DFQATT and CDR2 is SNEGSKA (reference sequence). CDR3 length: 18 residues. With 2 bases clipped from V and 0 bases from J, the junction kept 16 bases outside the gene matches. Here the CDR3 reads CSARPKNPGQTSSYEQYF. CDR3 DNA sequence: TGCAGTGCTAGACCAAAAAATCCGGGACAGACAAGCTCCTACGAGCAGTACTTC.

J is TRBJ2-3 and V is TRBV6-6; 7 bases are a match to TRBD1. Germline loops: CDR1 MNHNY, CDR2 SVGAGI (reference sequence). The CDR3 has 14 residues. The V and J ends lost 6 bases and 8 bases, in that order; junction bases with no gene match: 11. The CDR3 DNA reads TGTGCCAGCAGAACCAGGGACAGATGGGGTACGCAGTATTTT. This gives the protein CASRTRDRWGTQYF.

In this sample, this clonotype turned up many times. This CDR3 reads CASSPDSVNEQFF. The CDR3 DNA reads TGTGCCAGCAGTCCCGACAGTGTAAATGAGCAGTTCTTC. The gene calls are TRBV12-3 or TRBV12-4 and TRBJ2-1; tentative D call: TRBD1 (5 bases). With 5 bases removed from V and 7 bases from J, the gap between germline ends came to 12 bases. This CDR3 region has 13 residues.

The CDR3 nucleotides read TGTGCCAGCAGATACTTATTCGACAGGGACCCCTACGAGCAGTACTTC. Translating gives CASRYLFDRDPYEQYF. J is TRBJ2-7 and V is TRBV7-2; TRBD1 matches at 7 bases. Losses at the gene ends were 6 bases for V and 2 bases for J; bases not matched to a gene: 13. Germline loops: CDR1 SGHTA, CDR2 FQGNSA. The CDR3 extends over 16 amino acids.

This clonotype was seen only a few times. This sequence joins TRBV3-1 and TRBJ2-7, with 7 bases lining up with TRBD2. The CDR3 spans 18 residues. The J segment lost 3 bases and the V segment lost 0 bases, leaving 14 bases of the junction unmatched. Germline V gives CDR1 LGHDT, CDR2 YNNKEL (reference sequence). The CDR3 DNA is TGTGCCAGCAGCCAAGAGGTAACTAGCGCGGGTATGTTCTACGAGCAGTACTTC. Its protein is CASSQEVTSAGMFYEQYF.

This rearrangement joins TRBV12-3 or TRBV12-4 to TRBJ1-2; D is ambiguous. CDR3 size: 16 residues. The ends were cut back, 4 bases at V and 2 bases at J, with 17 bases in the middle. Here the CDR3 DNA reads TGTGCCAGCAGTTCCCCTCCCTCGCTTATGAACTATGGCTACACCTTC. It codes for CASSSPPSLMNYGYTF.